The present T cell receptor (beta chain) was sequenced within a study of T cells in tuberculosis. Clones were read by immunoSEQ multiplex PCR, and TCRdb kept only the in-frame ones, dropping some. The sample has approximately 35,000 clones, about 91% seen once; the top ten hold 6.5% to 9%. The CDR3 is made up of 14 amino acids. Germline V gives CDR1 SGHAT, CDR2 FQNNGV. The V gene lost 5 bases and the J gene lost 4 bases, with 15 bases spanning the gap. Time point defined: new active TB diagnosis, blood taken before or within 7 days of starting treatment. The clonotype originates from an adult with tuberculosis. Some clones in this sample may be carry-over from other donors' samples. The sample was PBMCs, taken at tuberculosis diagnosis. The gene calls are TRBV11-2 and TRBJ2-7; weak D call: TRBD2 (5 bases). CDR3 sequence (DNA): TGTGCCAGCAGCCTAATGAAAGCGGATTACGAGCAGTACTTC. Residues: CASSLMKADYEQYF.